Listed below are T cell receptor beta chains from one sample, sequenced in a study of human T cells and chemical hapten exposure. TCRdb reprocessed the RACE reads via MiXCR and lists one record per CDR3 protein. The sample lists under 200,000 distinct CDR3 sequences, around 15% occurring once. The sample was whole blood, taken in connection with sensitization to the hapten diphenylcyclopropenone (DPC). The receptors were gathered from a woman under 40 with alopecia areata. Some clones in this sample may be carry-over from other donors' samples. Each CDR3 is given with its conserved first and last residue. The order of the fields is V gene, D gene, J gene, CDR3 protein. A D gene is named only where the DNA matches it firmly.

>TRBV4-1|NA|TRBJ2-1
CASSKGRWDNEQFF
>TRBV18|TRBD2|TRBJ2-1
CASSPSGRGAYNEQFF
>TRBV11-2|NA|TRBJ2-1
CASSLAASYNEQFF
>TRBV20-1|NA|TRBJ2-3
CSARGIGPSTDTQYF
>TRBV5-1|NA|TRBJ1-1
CASSLDRLASTEAFF
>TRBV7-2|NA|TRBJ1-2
CASSLANTRTNYGYTF
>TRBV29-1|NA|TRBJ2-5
CSVGSDYQETQYF
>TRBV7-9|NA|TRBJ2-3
CASSPPNGADTQYF
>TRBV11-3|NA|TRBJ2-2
CASSYGTLNTGELFF
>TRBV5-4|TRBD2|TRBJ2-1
CASSLGGLAGQVGEQFF
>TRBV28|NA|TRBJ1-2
CASNVDGLVTF
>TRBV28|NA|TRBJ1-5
CASSLWTDSNQPQHF
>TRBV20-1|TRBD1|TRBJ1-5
CSAQVGPGGNQPQHF
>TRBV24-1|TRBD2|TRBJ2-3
CATSDPSGMADTQYF
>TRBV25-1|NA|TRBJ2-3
CASSDPNTDTQYF
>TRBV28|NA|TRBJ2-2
CASSSPAGELFF
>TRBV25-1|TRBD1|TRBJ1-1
CASVGQGVTEAFF
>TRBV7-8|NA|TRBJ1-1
CASSTQVGRTEAFF
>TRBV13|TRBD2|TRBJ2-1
CASRNSGGGPYNEQFF
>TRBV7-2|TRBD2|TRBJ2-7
CASSASGYRSYEQYF
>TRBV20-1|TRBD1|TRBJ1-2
CSASIGGASGYTF
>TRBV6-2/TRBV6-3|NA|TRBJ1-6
CASGDSYNSPLHF
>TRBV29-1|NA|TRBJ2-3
CSVGARGMTQYF
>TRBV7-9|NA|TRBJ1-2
CASSLAGHYGYTF
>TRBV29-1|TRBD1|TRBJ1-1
CSVFGGTGGGKAFF
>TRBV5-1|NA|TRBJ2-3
CASSLDRGDTQYF
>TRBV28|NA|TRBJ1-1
CASSSRVLNTEAFF
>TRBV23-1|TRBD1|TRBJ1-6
CAREQGSSYNSPLHF
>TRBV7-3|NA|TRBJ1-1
CASSPKGGGGTEAFF
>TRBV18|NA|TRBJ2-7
CASSPPAGLYEQYF
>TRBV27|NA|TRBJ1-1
CASSIDNTEAFF
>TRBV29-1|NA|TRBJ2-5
CSVESTGANGETQYF
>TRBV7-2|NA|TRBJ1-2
CASSLDTGGYTF
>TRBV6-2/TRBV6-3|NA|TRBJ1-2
CASSYYTGDTSNYGYTF
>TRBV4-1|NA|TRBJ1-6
CASSQAAGSRNSPLHF